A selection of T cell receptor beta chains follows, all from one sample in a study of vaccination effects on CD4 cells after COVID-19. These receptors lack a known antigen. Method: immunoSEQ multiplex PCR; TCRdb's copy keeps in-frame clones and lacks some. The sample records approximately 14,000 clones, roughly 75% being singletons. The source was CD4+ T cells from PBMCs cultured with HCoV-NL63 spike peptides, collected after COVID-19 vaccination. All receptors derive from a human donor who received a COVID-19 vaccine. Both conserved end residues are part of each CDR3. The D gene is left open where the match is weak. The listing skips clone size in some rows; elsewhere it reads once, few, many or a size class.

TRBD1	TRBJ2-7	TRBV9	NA	TGTGCCAGCAGCTGGGGGACAGAGAGCTCCTACGAGCAGTACTTC	CASSWGTESSYEQYF
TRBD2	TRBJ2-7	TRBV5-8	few	TGTGCCAGCAGCTTGGAGACTAGCGGGAGTAACTACGAGCAGTACTTC	CASSLETSGSNYEQYF
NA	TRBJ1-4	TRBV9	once	TGTGCCAGCAGCGTGGGGCAGGAAAATGAAAAACTGTTTTTT	CASSVGQENEKLFF
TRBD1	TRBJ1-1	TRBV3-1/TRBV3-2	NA	TGTGCCAGCAGCCAAGTGACAGGGCGGACTGAAGCTTTCTTT	CASSQVTGRTEAFF
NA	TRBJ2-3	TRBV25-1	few	TGTGCCAGCAGTGAGGCGCAGCATACTAGCACAGATACGCAGTATTTT	CASSEAQHTSTDTQYF
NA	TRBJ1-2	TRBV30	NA	TGTGCCTGGAGTCCCGGGGGGGTTCGTAACAACTATGGCTACACCTTC	CAWSPGGVRNNYGYTF
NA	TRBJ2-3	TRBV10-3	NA	TGTGCCATCAGTGGATTCTCAATCTCCACAGATACGCAGTATTTT	CAISGFSISTDTQYF
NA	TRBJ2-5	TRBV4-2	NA	TGTGCCAGCAGCCAAGGAGGCAGTGGCGGAGACCAAGAGACCCAGTACTTC	CASSQGGSGGDQETQYF
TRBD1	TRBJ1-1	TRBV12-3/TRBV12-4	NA	TGTGCCAGCGGGACAGGGGGAACCACTGAAGCTTTCTTT	CASGTGGTTEAFF
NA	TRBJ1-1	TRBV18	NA	TGTGCCAGCTCACCTCCCCCCAACATGAACACTGAAGCTTTCTTT	CASSPPPNMNTEAFF
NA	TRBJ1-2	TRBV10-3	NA	TGTGCCATCAGTCGGTCTTGGGGGGGGTCTGAAGGCTACACCTTC	CAISRSWGGSEGYTF
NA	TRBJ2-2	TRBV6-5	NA	TGTGCCAGCAGTTTCCGGGACACGAACACCGGGGAGCTGTTTTTT	CASSFRDTNTGELFF
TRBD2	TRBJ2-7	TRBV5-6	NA	TGTGCCAGCAGCTTGAGGGCGGGGGTTCGAGAGCAGTACTTC	CASSLRAGVREQYF
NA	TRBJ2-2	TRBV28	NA	TGTGCCAGCAGTTGGGGCTTAAACACCGGGGAGCTGTTTTTT	CASSWGLNTGELFF
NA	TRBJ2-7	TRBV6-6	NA	TGTGCCAGCAGTCGAAGAAGAACTACGAGGCAGTACTTC	CASSRRRTTRQYF
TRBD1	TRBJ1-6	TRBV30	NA	TGTGCCTGGAGTACAAAGCTCCGGGACAGGGTGGTGAAGAATTCACCCCTCCACTTT	CAWSTKLRDRVVKNSPLHF
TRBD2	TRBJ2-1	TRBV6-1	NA	TGTGCCAGCAAAAAGACTAGCGGGATAAATGAGCAGTTCTTC	CASKKTSGINEQFF
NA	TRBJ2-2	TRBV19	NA	TGTGCCAGTAGTATCGTACGGTCGAACACCGGGGAGCTGTTTTTT	CASSIVRSNTGELFF
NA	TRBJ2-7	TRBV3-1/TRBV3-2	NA	TGTGCCAGCAGCTACCTGGGACGGAGTACCTACGAGCAGTACTTC	CASSYLGRSTYEQYF
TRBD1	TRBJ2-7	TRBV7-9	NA	TGTGCCAGCAGCCTAAACTTACAGGGGAAGCAGTACTTC	CASSLNLQGKQYF
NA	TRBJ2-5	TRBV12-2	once	TGTGCAAGTCGCTTGATTGACCGTTCGGGTCCCCAAGAGACCCAGTACTTC	CASRLIDRSGPQETQYF
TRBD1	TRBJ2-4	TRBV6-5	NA	TGTGCCAGCAGTAACAGGGGGCGAGTTAAAAACATTCAGTACTTC	CASSNRGRVKNIQYF
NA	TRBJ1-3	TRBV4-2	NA	TGTGCCAGCAGCCAAGGTTCCATCCAGGGGCTTGGAAACACCATATATTTT	CASSQGSIQGLGNTIYF